This TCR beta chain was profiled in a study of identical twins listed by TCRdb under 2016. Broadly, across the study: To test whether fetal clonotypes persist, the study used deep sequencing on TCR alpha and beta repertoires from monozygotic twins, unrelated adults of various ages, and cord blood. Replicate twin experiments were performed at different times using different library preparation protocols to rule out contamination.

Looking up the germline V gene yields CDR1 SQVTM and CDR2 ANQGSEA. V loses 6 bases of germline sequence and J loses 3 bases, and the interval between the two ends is 15 bases. The CDR3 sequence holds 14 residues, the cysteine and phenylalanine included. Only CDR3 DNA remains: 42 bases, in frame from the first base. Library preparation employed 5' RACE. The run used an Illumina HiSeq 2000. Template switching added a universal primer binding site, and the final cDNA carried a unique molecular identifier that allowed TCR cDNA molecules to be counted accurately. Specific primers in the conserved constant-segment region were used to synthesize first-strand cDNA for the TCR alpha and beta chains. Each cDNA library was double barcoded, with a SMART-Mk sample barcode plus Illumina barcodes, to control for contamination. TruSeq adapter sequences, together with Illumina sample barcodes, were added in two successive PCR steps. TCR alpha and beta cDNA libraries were sequenced on the Illumina HiSeq platform with custom primers. In the original analysis: Raw reads were processed with MiGEC to extract unique molecular identifiers, and MiXCR was used to determine CDR3 positions. Recombination models were inferred per individual with the repgenHMM and IGoR tools using an EM algorithm. Shared clonotypes were analyzed with the tcR package in R, and sharing was normalized by the product of cloneset sizes. To study raw recombination free of thymic and clonal selection effects, out-of-frame nonproductive sequences were analyzed. In TCRdb, the public reads were trimmed at Q25 with fastp and aligned with MiXCR, with productive beta chains retained. Rows merge per CDR3 protein into single entries with the most common DNA and genes. The V and J calls come from TCRdb's annotation, not from the publication. The sample contains about 1.7 million distinct CDR3 sequences, 25% to 35% of them found a single time. The ten largest clones represent 0.27% of the sample.

Remarks on this clonotype: Its antigen is currently not known. Base qualities are not provided; no much larger clone lies one nucleotide away.

Every donor was a healthy Caucasian. What the work shows at the level of the full study, not this receptor alone: Fewer insertions were carried by abundant cord blood beta clonotypes, a similar but weaker trend appeared in young adult naive repertoires, and no such trend appeared in memory repertoires. In monozygotic twins, recombination models systematically underestimated out-of-frame TCR alpha sharing, but the models matched the sharing seen between unrelated individuals. Out-of-frame TCR alpha sequences shared between twins showed an excess of low generation-probability sequences compared with coincidental sharing between unrelated individuals. Because the same donors could not be followed over many years, the conclusions depended on cross-sectional statistical analysis. Excess twin sharing in beta out-of-frame sequences was weaker because fewer shared sequences lowered the signal-to-noise ratio. Invariant T cells such as MAIT and iNKT could partly confound zero-insertion analyses, although diverse VJ usage argued against such confounding for most clonotypes.

The clonotype was recovered from a newborn girl in good health. The material sequenced was cord blood. Here the chain combines TRBV29-1 and TRBJ2-1; possibly the D gene is TRBD1, per 8 matching bases. The sequenced DNA is TGCAGCGTGGGAGCGGGACAGGTCTACAATGAGCAGTTCTTC. The resulting protein is CSVGAGQVYNEQFF.